This is a list of T cell receptor beta chains from one sample in a study of blood T cell repertoires in COVID-19. This table comes from immunoSEQ multiplex PCR, and its TCRdb copy is limited to in-frame clones, with some not included. The table records about 370,000 clones, around 92% of them present only once. What was sequenced was peripheral blood. All receptors derive from a woman aged 25-40 years with COVID-19, enrolled during active disease. The CDR3 runs from the conserved cysteine through the conserved F or W. Each record gives: V gene, clone size, D gene, J gene, CDR3 protein, CDR3 DNA. The D gene is left open where the match is weak. The size of a clone is reported for some rows only, either as once, few or many, or as a class for expanded clones.

V gene: TRBV29-1
clone size: .
D gene: TRBD1
J gene: TRBJ1-5
CDR3 protein: CSVGDRGGSNQPQHF
CDR3 DNA: TGCAGCGTTGGGGACAGGGGGGGAAGCAATCAGCCCCAGCATTTT

V gene: TRBV19
clone size: .
D gene: .
J gene: TRBJ1-4
CDR3 protein: CASSTLGELFF
CDR3 DNA: TGTGCCAGTAGTACCCTCGGGGAACTGTTTTTT

V gene: TRBV10-3
clone size: .
D gene: TRBD2
J gene: TRBJ2-7
CDR3 protein: CAISDPGTSGYEQYF
CDR3 DNA: TGTGCCATCAGTGACCCCGGGACTAGCGGCTACGAGCAGTACTTC

V gene: TRBV7-9
clone size: .
D gene: .
J gene: TRBJ1-1
CDR3 protein: CASRKTEGTTEAFF
CDR3 DNA: TGTGCCAGCAGGAAGACAGAAGGAACCACTGAAGCTTTCTTT

V gene: TRBV11-3
clone size: .
D gene: TRBD2
J gene: TRBJ2-5
CDR3 protein: CASTLGGGGGETQYF
CDR3 DNA: TGTGCCAGCACCCTGGGGGGGGGAGGTGGAGAGACCCAGTACTTC

V gene: TRBV6-5
clone size: .
D gene: TRBD1
J gene: TRBJ2-5
CDR3 protein: CASSYRGQGEETQYF
CDR3 DNA: TGTGCCAGCAGTTATCGAGGACAGGGGGAAGAGACCCAGTACTTC

V gene: TRBV7-9
clone size: .
D gene: .
J gene: TRBJ2-3
CDR3 protein: CASNSRVRIDFTDTQYF
CDR3 DNA: TGTGCCAGCAACTCGAGGGTGAGGATCGACTTCACAGATACGCAGTATTTT

V gene: TRBV5-1
clone size: .
D gene: .
J gene: TRBJ2-3
CDR3 protein: CASSLDARGSDTQYF
CDR3 DNA: TGCGCCAGCAGCTTGGATGCGCGGGGCTCAGATACGCAGTATTTT

V gene: TRBV7-2
clone size: .
D gene: TRBD2
J gene: TRBJ2-5
CDR3 protein: CASSTRTSGGWETQYF
CDR3 DNA: TGTGCCAGCAGCACCCGGACTAGCGGGGGGTGGGAGACCCAGTACTTC

V gene: TRBV29-1
clone size: .
D gene: .
J gene: TRBJ1-5
CDR3 protein: CSVDGGSNQPQHF
CDR3 DNA: TGCAGCGTTGATGGGGGGAGCAATCAGCCCCAGCATTTT

V gene: TRBV20-1
clone size: .
D gene: .
J gene: TRBJ1-3
CDR3 protein: CSASLTGLPGNTIYF
CDR3 DNA: TGCAGTGCTAGTCTGACAGGACTCCCGGGAAACACCATATATTTT

V gene: TRBV28
clone size: .
D gene: TRBD2
J gene: TRBJ2-1
CDR3 protein: CASSVWTSGNEQFF
CDR3 DNA: TGTGCCAGCAGTGTATGGACTAGCGGTAATGAGCAGTTCTTC

V gene: TRBV28
clone size: .
D gene: .
J gene: TRBJ1-1
CDR3 protein: CASSDAVVGTKAFF
CDR3 DNA: TGTGCCAGCAGCGATGCGGTAGTGGGGACAAAAGCTTTCTTT

V gene: TRBV7-9
clone size: .
D gene: TRBD2
J gene: TRBJ2-1
CDR3 protein: CASSLGTRGYEQFF
CDR3 DNA: TGTGCCAGCAGCTTAGGGACTAGAGGCTATGAGCAGTTCTTC

V gene: TRBV9
clone size: .
D gene: TRBD2
J gene: TRBJ2-5
CDR3 protein: CASSVGPGLAGGRGQETQYF
CDR3 DNA: TGTGCCAGCAGCGTAGGGCCAGGACTAGCGGGAGGTCGGGGCCAGGAGACCCAGTACTTC

V gene: TRBV21-1
clone size: once
D gene: .
J gene: TRBJ1-1
CDR3 protein: CASSKTTGGTEAFF
CDR3 DNA: TGTGCCAGCAGCAAAACGACAGGGGGTACTGAAGCTTTCTTT

V gene: TRBV10-3
clone size: few
D gene: .
J gene: TRBJ1-3
CDR3 protein: CAAGILGNTIYF
CDR3 DNA: TGTGCCGCAGGGATCCTCGGAAACACCATATATTTT

V gene: TRBV6-5
clone size: .
D gene: .
J gene: TRBJ1-2
CDR3 protein: CASSYPGSYGYTF
CDR3 DNA: TGTGCCAGCAGTTACCCCGGGAGCTATGGCTACACCTTC

V gene: TRBV4-3
clone size: .
D gene: TRBD2
J gene: TRBJ2-3
CDR3 protein: CASSQDLAGGPDTQYF
CDR3 DNA: TGCGCCAGCAGCCAAGATCTAGCGGGAGGGCCAGATACGCAGTATTTT

V gene: TRBV9
clone size: .
D gene: .
J gene: TRBJ2-2
CDR3 protein: CASSVGKTRNTGELFF
CDR3 DNA: TGTGCCAGCAGCGTAGGGAAAACTAGGAACACCGGGGAGCTGTTTTTT

V gene: TRBV7-2
clone size: .
D gene: .
J gene: TRBJ2-1
CDR3 protein: CASSRDLNNEQFF
CDR3 DNA: TGTGCCAGCAGCCGGGACTTAAACAATGAGCAGTTCTTC

V gene: TRBV24-1
clone size: few
D gene: .
J gene: TRBJ1-2
CDR3 protein: CATSDPDYGYTF
CDR3 DNA: TGTGCCACCAGTGACCCAGATTATGGCTACACCTTC

V gene: TRBV29-1
clone size: .
D gene: TRBD1
J gene: TRBJ1-1
CDR3 protein: CSAGGAETEAFF
CDR3 DNA: TGCAGCGCAGGGGGCGCAGAGACTGAAGCTTTCTTT

V gene: TRBV19
clone size: .
D gene: .
J gene: TRBJ1-1
CDR3 protein: CASSPQRGNRAVMNTEAFF
CDR3 DNA: TGTGCCAGTAGTCCTCAAAGGGGAAACAGGGCCGTCATGAACACTGAAGCTTTCTTT

V gene: TRBV6-2/TRBV6-3
clone size: .
D gene: .
J gene: TRBJ2-2
CDR3 protein: CASSYSRGAGELFF
CDR3 DNA: TGTGCCAGCAGTTACTCGAGAGGAGCCGGGGAGCTGTTTTTT

V gene: TRBV29-1
clone size: .
D gene: TRBD1
J gene: TRBJ1-1
CDR3 protein: CSVAAGGVGMNTEAFF
CDR3 DNA: TGCAGCGTTGCGGCAGGGGGCGTCGGGATGAACACTGAAGCTTTCTTT

V gene: TRBV4-1
clone size: .
D gene: .
J gene: TRBJ1-4
CDR3 protein: CASEGSAEKLFF
CDR3 DNA: TGCGCCAGCGAGGGTTCGGCTGAAAAACTGTTTTTT

V gene: TRBV11-3
clone size: .
D gene: .
J gene: TRBJ2-2
CDR3 protein: CASSLEQGSTGELFF
CDR3 DNA: TGTGCCAGCAGCTTAGAACAGGGATCGACCGGGGAGCTGTTTTTT

V gene: TRBV4-1
clone size: .
D gene: TRBD2
J gene: TRBJ2-3
CDR3 protein: CASSVAGAGGDTQYF
CDR3 DNA: TGCGCCAGCAGCGTCGCTGGGGCGGGGGGAGATACGCAGTATTTT

V gene: TRBV16
clone size: once
D gene: TRBD2
J gene: TRBJ2-1
CDR3 protein: CASSQSGLAYNEQFF
CDR3 DNA: TGTGCCAGCAGCCAATCGGGACTAGCCTACAATGAGCAGTTCTTC

V gene: TRBV3-1/TRBV3-2
clone size: .
D gene: TRBD1
J gene: TRBJ1-1
CDR3 protein: CASSQGGRRTGGAKTEAFF
CDR3 DNA: TGTGCCAGCAGCCAAGGGGGTCGGAGGACAGGGGGCGCAAAGACTGAAGCTTTCTTT

V gene: TRBV9
clone size: .
D gene: .
J gene: TRBJ1-2
CDR3 protein: CASGSIGGSRQTNYGYTF
CDR3 DNA: TGTGCCAGCGGGTCTATCGGGGGGAGCCGTCAGACTAACTATGGCTACACCTTC

V gene: TRBV30
clone size: .
D gene: .
J gene: TRBJ1-1
CDR3 protein: CAWSTGYMNTEAFF
CDR3 DNA: TGTGCCTGGAGTACAGGGTACATGAACACTGAAGCTTTCTTT

V gene: TRBV7-6
clone size: .
D gene: TRBD1
J gene: TRBJ1-1
CDR3 protein: CASSAGTANTEAFF
CDR3 DNA: TGTGCCAGCAGCGCCGGGACAGCGAACACTGAAGCTTTCTTT

V gene: TRBV18
clone size: .
D gene: TRBD1
J gene: TRBJ2-7
CDR3 protein: CASSPQSGTGNEQYF
CDR3 DNA: TGTGCCAGCTCACCACAGTCAGGGACAGGGAACGAGCAGTACTTC

V gene: TRBV27
clone size: .
D gene: TRBD1
J gene: TRBJ2-1
CDR3 protein: CASSLPDRQNEQFF
CDR3 DNA: TGTGCCAGCAGTTTACCGGACAGGCAAAATGAGCAGTTCTTC

V gene: TRBV9
clone size: .
D gene: TRBD1
J gene: TRBJ1-1
CDR3 protein: CASSLRGQGEAFF
CDR3 DNA: TGTGCCAGCAGCCTCCGGGGACAGGGGGAAGCTTTCTTT

V gene: TRBV19
clone size: .
D gene: TRBD1
J gene: TRBJ1-5
CDR3 protein: CASSRLPGQGLYSNQPQHF
CDR3 DNA: TGTGCCAGTAGTCGTTTGCCGGGACAGGGCCTATATAGCAATCAGCCCCAGCATTTT

V gene: TRBV7-9
clone size: .
D gene: .
J gene: TRBJ2-5
CDR3 protein: CASSLARGWDDTQYF
CDR3 DNA: TGTGCCAGCAGCTTAGCAAGGGGCTGGGATGACACCCAGTACTTC

V gene: TRBV7-8
clone size: .
D gene: .
J gene: TRBJ1-5
CDR3 protein: CASSSAYRRYSNQPQHF
CDR3 DNA: TGTGCCAGCAGTTCAGCCTACAGGCGATATAGCAATCAGCCCCAGCATTTT

V gene: TRBV19
clone size: .
D gene: TRBD1
J gene: TRBJ2-2
CDR3 protein: CASSVGPQGARRTGELFF
CDR3 DNA: TGTGCCAGTAGTGTAGGACCCCAGGGGGCAAGGAGGACCGGGGAGCTGTTTTTT

V gene: TRBV2
clone size: few
D gene: TRBD2
J gene: TRBJ2-5
CDR3 protein: CASSSLRREGRETQYF
CDR3 DNA: TGTGCCAGCAGTTCTTTAAGGAGGGAGGGTCGAGAGACCCAGTACTTC

V gene: TRBV19
clone size: .
D gene: TRBD2
J gene: TRBJ2-7
CDR3 protein: CASSNLVAGGPYEQYF
CDR3 DNA: TGTGCCAGTAGTAACCTCGTAGCGGGGGGGCCCTACGAGCAGTACTTC

V gene: TRBV5-8
clone size: .
D gene: .
J gene: TRBJ1-1
CDR3 protein: CASYPGGEAFF
CDR3 DNA: TGTGCCAGCTACCCGGGAGGTGAAGCTTTCTTT

V gene: TRBV12-5
clone size: .
D gene: TRBD2
J gene: TRBJ2-1
CDR3 protein: CASGLVPASGASSYNEQFF
CDR3 DNA: TGTGCTAGTGGTTTGGTACCGGCTAGCGGGGCGAGCTCCTACAATGAGCAGTTCTTC

V gene: TRBV19
clone size: .
D gene: TRBD1
J gene: TRBJ1-6
CDR3 protein: CASEGGGQGSSPLHF
CDR3 DNA: TGTGCCAGCGAGGGAGGGGGACAGGGAAGTTCACCCCTCCACTTT

V gene: TRBV7-9
clone size: .
D gene: .
J gene: TRBJ1-2
CDR3 protein: CASSFTLGTPYGYTF
CDR3 DNA: TGTGCCAGCAGTTTTACCCTAGGGACTCCTTATGGCTACACCTTC

V gene: TRBV15
clone size: .
D gene: .
J gene: TRBJ1-5
CDR3 protein: CATSRDRSQPQHF
CDR3 DNA: TGTGCCACCAGCAGAGATCGGAGTCAGCCCCAGCATTTT

V gene: TRBV24-1
clone size: .
D gene: .
J gene: TRBJ2-5
CDR3 protein: CATRDKQETQYF
CDR3 DNA: TGTGCCACCAGGGACAAACAAGAGACCCAGTACTTC

V gene: TRBV2
clone size: .
D gene: TRBD1
J gene: TRBJ1-2
CDR3 protein: CASSGGQGIYYGYTF
CDR3 DNA: TGTGCCAGCAGTGGAGGACAGGGGATTTACTATGGCTACACCTTC

V gene: TRBV3-1/TRBV3-2
clone size: .
D gene: TRBD1
J gene: TRBJ2-1
CDR3 protein: CASSQDLTGGDLQFF
CDR3 DNA: TGTGCCAGCAGCCAAGATCTTACAGGGGGAGACTTGCAGTTCTTC

V gene: TRBV10-2
clone size: .
D gene: TRBD2
J gene: TRBJ2-3
CDR3 protein: CASSDLAGGPGDTQYF
CDR3 DNA: TGCGCCAGCAGCGACCTAGCGGGGGGGCCTGGAGATACGCAGTATTTT

V gene: TRBV7-6
clone size: .
D gene: TRBD2
J gene: TRBJ2-1
CDR3 protein: CASSLGREGLGEQFF
CDR3 DNA: TGTGCCAGCAGCTTAGGGCGGGAGGGCCTGGGTGAGCAGTTCTTC

V gene: TRBV6-5
clone size: .
D gene: .
J gene: TRBJ1-4
CDR3 protein: CASSYSFVEEKLFF
CDR3 DNA: TGTGCCAGCAGTTACTCGTTCGTAGAGGAAAAACTGTTTTTT

V gene: TRBV4-3
clone size: .
D gene: .
J gene: TRBJ2-2
CDR3 protein: CASSQDPTADWAGELFF
CDR3 DNA: TGCGCCAGCAGCCAAGACCCTACCGCCGACTGGGCCGGGGAGCTGTTTTTT

V gene: TRBV25-1
clone size: .
D gene: TRBD1
J gene: TRBJ1-3
CDR3 protein: CASRRGTGSSGNTIYF
CDR3 DNA: TGTGCCAGCAGGAGAGGGACAGGCAGCTCTGGAAACACCATATATTTT

V gene: TRBV5-4
clone size: .
D gene: .
J gene: TRBJ1-2
CDR3 protein: CASAYDRLYGYTF
CDR3 DNA: TGTGCCAGCGCCTACGACAGGCTCTATGGCTACACCTTC

V gene: TRBV5-4
clone size: .
D gene: .
J gene: TRBJ2-3
CDR3 protein: CASSQAGQLTDTQYF
CDR3 DNA: TGTGCCAGCAGCCAGGCGGGACAGTTGACAGATACGCAGTATTTT

V gene: TRBV10-1
clone size: .
D gene: .
J gene: TRBJ2-1
CDR3 protein: CASSGTAYNEQFF
CDR3 DNA: TGCGCCAGCAGTGGGACAGCCTACAATGAGCAGTTCTTC